This T cell receptor beta chain was identified in a study of blood T cell repertoires in COVID-19 (dated by TCRdb to 2019 to 2021). Regarding the study in general: The collaborator samples originated in the United States, Italy and Spain and spanned the acute and convalescent phases of COVID-19. The material from the prospective study consisted of cDNA or gDNA derived from T cells, B-cell-depleted T cells, or PBMCs. Subjects who had been exposed to COVID-19, were actively infected with it, or had recovered from it provided the deeply sampled blood TCRbeta repertoires that made up the dataset. The repertoires were released in a freely available public database meant as a resource for research on the immune response to SARS-CoV-2. Samples were obtained from the ongoing ImmuneRACE study (first 160 participants) and from about 1,300 subjects provided by 6 global collaborators. The sample metadata nearly always contained a de-identified subject ID, COVID-19 status, age in years and sex. Where HLA class I and class II types were available, the types were taken from metadata supplied by the sample provider, not from assay-based typing.

In the prospective study, participants were roughly 18 to 95 years old, resided in under 30 geographic areas of the United States, and were enrolled through a virtual design. In the prospective study, cohorts were assigned on the basis of participant-reported clinical history obtained from a screening survey and a study questionnaire. For ImmuneRACE Cohort 3, a participant was defined as recovered based on two consecutive negative NP/OP PCR tests, clearance by a healthcare professional, or resolution of symptoms. Each participant in the prospective study had whole blood, serum and a nasopharyngeal or oropharyngeal swab collected by mobile phlebotomists. Additional blood draws and questionnaires over an approximately two-month period could optionally be provided by prospective study participants. Before DNA extraction, prospective study blood samples were shipped either frozen or at room temperature.

The CDR3, cysteine through phenylalanine, is 15 amino acids long. Only the CDR3 DNA is retained, 45 bases long and in frame from the first base. Ends trimmed: V by 1 base, J by 6 bases; bases unmatched to a gene: 5. According to the germline V gene, CDR1 reads KGHDR and CDR2 reads SFDVKD. In regard to this clone: Its target antigen remains unknown. It has no much larger one-base neighbor in the sample; base qualities were not kept.

The immunoSEQ Assay, a bias-controlled multiplex PCR, was used to amplify TCRbeta CDR3 regions from genomic DNA. On the authors' methods: Within the assay, amplification of reference gene primers was used to estimate how many nucleated cells each sample contained. To quantify the absolute abundance of each unique TCRbeta CDR3 rearrangement, sequence reads were collapsed and filtered. Productive Simpson clonality was computed per sample as the square root of Simpson's diversity index over productive rearrangements. TCRdb re-hosts the immuneACCESS table, in-frame sequences only. Its copies lack some clones; in the studies checked, an unresolved V gene accounts for under half of them, and the cause for the rest is not known. D and trimming were read from the DNA, whereas the V and J calls and clone size are those reported in that table. Recorded for this sample are more than 450,000 clones; approximately 86% of them occurred a single time. Of the sample, around 0.64% is held by the ten largest clones.

The paper as a whole reports these results and caveats: Clinical and demographic metadata were provided uncurated, with the amount varying by source and participant.

Sequencing was performed on PBMCs or T cells enriched from blood (not recorded which). The chain links TRBV24-1 with TRBJ2-1, with 7 bases aligning to TRBD1. This TCR was sampled from a young woman who had recovered from COVID-19. The CDR3 in this case is CATSDLDRVGNEQFF. The DNA sequence follows: TGTGCCACCAGTGATTTAGACAGGGTAGGCAATGAGCAGTTCTTC.